A selection of T cell receptor beta chains follows, all from one sample in a study of blood T cell repertoires in COVID-19. Produced via immunoSEQ multiplex PCR; TCRdb's table is partial and in-frame only. The profile shows roughly 330,000 clones, 70% to 90% of them singletons. Sequencing input: PBMCs or T cells enriched from blood (not recorded which). Receptors were obtained from a woman in her 30s who had recovered from COVID-19. Each CDR3 is given with its conserved first and last residue. D genes are given only for firm matches. The size entry is marked missing in some rows and otherwise reads once, few, many or a size class.

v_call	j_call	clone_size	d_call	cdr3_nt	cdr3_aa
TRBV5-1	TRBJ1-1	-	-	TGCGCCAGCAGCTTGGCCTCGTTACACCTTACTGAAGCTTTCTTT	CASSLASLHLTEAFF
TRBV5-1	TRBJ2-1	-	TRBD2	TGCGCCAGCAGCCCCGCGGGGGGGTACAATGAGCAGTTCTTC	CASSPAGGYNEQFF
TRBV4-3	TRBJ2-3	once	TRBD1	TGCGCCAGCAGCCAAGGACAGGGGGGTACAGATACGCAGTATTTT	CASSQGQGGTDTQYF
TRBV5-1	TRBJ2-7	few	-	TGCGCCAGCAGCTTGGGGGCTCGCGACGGCTCCTACGAGCAGTACTTC	CASSLGARDGSYEQYF
TRBV9	TRBJ1-1	once	TRBD1	TGTGCCAGCAGTCCCCCGGGGACAGTTAACACTGAAGCTTTCTTT	CASSPPGTVNTEAFF
TRBV14	TRBJ1-2	-	TRBD1	TGTGCCAGCAGCCAAAGAGGGACAGGGGACTATGGCTACACCTTC	CASSQRGTGDYGYTF
TRBV27	TRBJ1-5	-	-	TGTGCCAGCAGTTTATTCGGTCAGCCCCAGCATTTT	CASSLFGQPQHF
TRBV7-2	TRBJ1-2	-	-	TGTGCCAGCAGCTTACGGGGGTTTGGCTACACCTTC	CASSLRGFGYTF
TRBV5-1	TRBJ1-1	few	-	TGCGCCAGCAGCTTATCCTCGGGGTACACTGAAGCTTTCTTT	CASSLSSGYTEAFF
TRBV30	TRBJ1-1	-	-	TGTGCCTGGAGTGTATCCGTGAACACTGAAGCTTTCTTT	CAWSVSVNTEAFF
TRBV7-2	TRBJ1-1	-	-	TGTGCCAGCTGTTCCGGACAGCTGAACACTGAAGCTTTCTTT	CASCSGQLNTEAFF
TRBV2	TRBJ2-1	-	TRBD2	TGTGCCGCGGAAACGGGAGCGGGGGACTACAATGAGCAGTTCTTC	CAAETGAGDYNEQFF
TRBV14	TRBJ2-7	-	-	TGTGCCAGCAGCCAAGAGAGTGTGGCGGGCTACGAGCAGTACTTC	CASSQESVAGYEQYF
TRBV4-3	TRBJ2-3	-	-	TGCGCCAGCAGTCCCCGCGCCGGGGGCACAGATACGCAGTATTTT	CASSPRAGGTDTQYF
TRBV11-3	TRBJ2-1	once	TRBD1	TGTGCCAGCAGCTTAGGGGGTGGGACAGGCGCCTACAATGAGCAGTTCTTC	CASSLGGGTGAYNEQFF
TRBV4-2	TRBJ2-6	-	TRBD2	TGTGCCAGCAGCCAAGTTGTTCGGGCGGGGGGGCCGAGAGGGGCCAACGTCCTGACTTTC	CASSQVVRAGGPRGANVLTF
TRBV9	TRBJ1-3	-	-	TGTGCCAGCAGCGTAGCTCTCCCCGGGGCTGGAAACACCATATATTTT	CASSVALPGAGNTIYF
TRBV10-3	TRBJ1-1	once	-	TGTGCCATCAGGGACGCTGCGGGCACTGAAGCTTTCTTT	CAIRDAAGTEAFF
TRBV5-4	TRBJ2-2	few	-	TGTGCCAGCAGCTTGGCCCAGGGCAACACCGGGGAGCTGTTTTTT	CASSLAQGNTGELFF
TRBV19	TRBJ1-3	-	-	TGTGCCAGTAAAGACAGGAGAAGCTCTGGAAACACCATATATTTT	CASKDRRSSGNTIYF
TRBV14	TRBJ2-1	-	TRBD2	TGTGCCAGCAGCCAAGATCTTCGGGTAGCGGGGGGGCATAATGAGCAGTTCTTC	CASSQDLRVAGGHNEQFF
TRBV6-5	TRBJ1-5	-	-	TGTGCCAGCAGGGGACTGGCGGTCAATCAGCCCCAGCATTTT	CASRGLAVNQPQHF
TRBV6-5	TRBJ2-7	-	-	TGTGCCAGCAATACAGGGAGTGAGCGGCAGTACTTC	CASNTGSERQYF
TRBV5-1	TRBJ1-1	-	TRBD1	TGCGCCAGCAGCTTGGACAGGGGGCTGACGAACACTGAAGCTTTCTTT	CASSLDRGLTNTEAFF
TRBV6-5	TRBJ2-5	-	-	TGTGCCAGCAGTTACTCCTTGGGAGTCCTAGAGACCCAGTACTTC	CASSYSLGVLETQYF
TRBV6-2/TRBV6-3	TRBJ1-3	once	-	TGTGCCAGCAGTTACTCGACGGGAAGCTCTGGAAACACCATATATTTT	CASSYSTGSSGNTIYF
TRBV3-1/TRBV3-2	TRBJ1-4	-	-	TGTGCCAGCAGCTCACCGGGACTCAATGAAAAACTGTTTTTT	CASSSPGLNEKLFF
TRBV3-1/TRBV3-2	TRBJ1-2	-	-	TGTGCCAGCAGCCAAAGCAACTATGGCTACACCTTC	CASSQSNYGYTF
TRBV6-1	TRBJ1-1	-	TRBD1	TGTGCCAGCAGTGTGTTCACAGGGGGCCTGAACACTGAAGCTTTCTTT	CASSVFTGGLNTEAFF
TRBV18	TRBJ1-4	-	-	TGTGCCAGCTCGCGACAGGTGAATGAAAAACTGTTTTTT	CASSRQVNEKLFF
TRBV4-1	TRBJ2-5	-	-	TGCGCCAGCAGCCAAGGACGTGGACAGCAAGAGACCCAGTACTTC	CASSQGRGQQETQYF
TRBV7-9	TRBJ2-7	once	TRBD1	TGTGCCAGCAGCTTGGCGACAGGGGTAGTTGAGCAGTACTTC	CASSLATGVVEQYF